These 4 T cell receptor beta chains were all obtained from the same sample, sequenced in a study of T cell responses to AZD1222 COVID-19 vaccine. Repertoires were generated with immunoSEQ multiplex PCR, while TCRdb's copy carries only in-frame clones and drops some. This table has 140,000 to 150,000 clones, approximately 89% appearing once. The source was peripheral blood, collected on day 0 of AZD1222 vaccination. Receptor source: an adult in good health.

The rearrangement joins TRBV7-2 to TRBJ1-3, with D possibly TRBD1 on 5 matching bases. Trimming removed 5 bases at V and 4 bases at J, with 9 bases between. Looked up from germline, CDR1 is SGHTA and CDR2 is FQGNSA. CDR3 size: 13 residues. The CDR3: CASSPKGGNTIYF. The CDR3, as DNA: TGTGCCAGCAGCCCAAAGGGGGGAAACACCATATATTTT.

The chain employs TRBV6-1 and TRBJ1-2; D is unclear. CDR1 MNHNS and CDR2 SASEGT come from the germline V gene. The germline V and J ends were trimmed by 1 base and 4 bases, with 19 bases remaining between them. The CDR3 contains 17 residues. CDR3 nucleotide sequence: TGTGCCAGCAGTGAAGGCCCCAGGCCGAACAGTTTCTATGGCTACACCTTC. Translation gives CASSEGPRPNSFYGYTF.

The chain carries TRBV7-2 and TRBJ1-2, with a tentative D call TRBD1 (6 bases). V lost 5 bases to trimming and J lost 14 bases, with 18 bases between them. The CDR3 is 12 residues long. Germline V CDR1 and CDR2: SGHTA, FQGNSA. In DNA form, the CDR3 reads TGTGCCAGCAGCCCAAAGCGGACAGCCGGGACCTTC. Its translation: CASSPKRTAGTF.

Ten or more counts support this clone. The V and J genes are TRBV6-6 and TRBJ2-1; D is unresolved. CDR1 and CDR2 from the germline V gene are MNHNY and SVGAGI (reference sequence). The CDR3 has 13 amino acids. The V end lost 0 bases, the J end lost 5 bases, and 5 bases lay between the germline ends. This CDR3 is CASSYSGNNEQFF. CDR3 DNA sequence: TGTGCCAGCAGTTACTCGGGGAACAATGAGCAGTTCTTC.